These 24 T cell receptor beta chains came from one sample sequenced in a study of chemoradiotherapy in HPV16-positive cancers. Produced via immunoSEQ multiplex PCR; TCRdb's table is partial and in-frame only. This table holds over 10,000 clones, 89% found once. This specimen consisted of blood, obtained from a patient who underwent chemoradiotherapy. The receptors here all came from a human donor with HPV-associated anogenital cancer.

This chain links TRBV27 with TRBJ2-3; either TRBD1 or TRBD2 may fit D (5 bases each). The CDR3 has 15 amino acids. Germline lookup yields CDR1 MNHEY and CDR2 SMNVEV (reference sequence). V was clipped by 6 bases and J by 2 bases, with 15 bases between them. The CDR3 reads CASSRDAVNTDTQYF. Here the CDR3 DNA reads TGTGCCAGCAGCCGGGACGCGGTGAACACAGATACGCAGTATTTT.

This rearrangement joins TRBV7-2 to TRBJ2-3, with D unresolved. V shed 2 bases and J shed 2 bases, with 11 bases lying between them. This CDR3 has 15 amino acids. Germline CDR1 SGHTA, CDR2 FQGNSA. CDR3 amino acids: CASSLLALYTDTQYF. DNA for the CDR3: TGTGCCAGCAGCTTATTGGCTCTCTACACAGATACGCAGTATTTT. Using reference TRBV7-2 and TRBJ2-3 for the parts outside the CDR3, the full variable domain is GAGVSQSPSNKVTEKGKDVELRCDPISGHTALYWYRQSLGQGLEFLIYFQGNSAPDKSGLPSDRFSAERTGGSVSTLTIQRTQQEDSAVYLCASSLLALYTDTQYFGPGTRLTVL.

The chain has TRBV4-3 and TRBJ1-2, with 8 bases lining up with TRBD1. Per germline, CDR1 LGHNA and CDR2 YSLEER. The CDR3 has 14 residues. V shed 6 bases and J 7 bases; nucleotides not matched to a gene: 10. The CDR3 protein is CASSPTRQGLGYTF. For the CDR3, the DNA is TGCGCCAGCAGTCCTACCCGACAGGGGCTTGGCTACACCTTC.

The rearrangement uses TRBV2 and TRBJ1-2; 7 bases line up with TRBD1. V shed 5 bases and J 0 bases; nucleotides not matched to a gene: 12. This CDR3 region has 17 residues. The germline gives CDR1 SNHLY, CDR2 FYNNEI. The CDR3 nucleotides read TGTGCCAGCAGTTACGGGGCTCCCGGGACAGCTAACTATGGCTACACCTTC. It codes for CASSYGAPGTANYGYTF.

The J gene is TRBJ1-1, the V gene TRBV4-3; D might be TRBD1 (5 bases). V was trimmed by 3 bases and J by 0 bases, leaving 11 bases between them. In germline, CDR1 is LGHNA, CDR2 YSLEER. The CDR3 sequence is 15 residues long. CDR3 nucleotide sequence: TGCGCCAGCAGCCAGTTTGACAGACTGAACACTGAAGCTTTCTTT. Translation: CASSQFDRLNTEAFF.

This clone was seen just once. The chain carries TRBV6-4 and TRBJ2-3, with 7 bases fitting TRBD2. Per germline, CDR1 MRHNA and CDR2 SNTAGT. This CDR3 has 16 amino acids. The V segment lost 2 bases and the J segment 1 base; nucleotides outside the gene matches: 6. In nucleotides, the CDR3 is TGTGCCAGCAGTGACGGGACGGGAGGTGGCACAGATACGCAGTATTTT. Its protein product is CASSDGTGGGTDTQYF.

V usage is TRBV6-4 and J usage is TRBJ2-1, with 7 bases that match TRBD2. V shed 7 bases, J shed 6 bases, and the junction held 9 bases outside the gene matches. Germline CDR1 MRHNA, CDR2 SNTAGT. There are 14 residues in the CDR3. Here the CDR3 DNA reads TGTGCCAGCACCGTAATGGGGGGGGGCAATGAGCAGTTCTTC. Translated: CASTVMGGGNEQFF.

The chain joins TRBV18 to TRBJ1-3; 9 nucleotides match TRBD1. Germline V gene data show CDR1 as KGHSH and CDR2 as LQKENI. Losses at the gene ends were 5 bases for V and 0 bases for J; bases not matched to a gene: 8. The CDR3 contains 17 residues. CDR3 sequence (DNA): TGTGCCAGCTCAACAACAGGGGGCTCTTTCTCTGGAAACACCATATATTTT. The encoded protein is CASSTTGGSFSGNTIYF.

This clone came up once. The chain is built from TRBV18 and TRBJ2-1; D is unresolved. Germline assignment: CDR1 KGHSH and CDR2 LQKENI. CDR3 length equals 14 residues. V dropped 5 bases and J dropped 5 bases, with 13 bases sitting between them. The CDR3 bases are TGTGCCAGCTCATTCTCGTCGGGCCACAATGAGCAGTTCTTC. This gives the protein CASSFSSGHNEQFF. The full variable domain, rest sourced from reference TRBV18 and TRBJ2-1, is NAGVMQNPRHLVRRRGQEARLRCSPMKGHSHVYWYRQLPEEGLKFMVYLQKENIIDESGMPKERFSAEFPKEGPSILRIQQVVRGDSAAYFCASSFSSGHNEQFFGPGTRLTVL.

The V gene is TRBV5-4, the J gene TRBJ1-4, with 8 bases lining up with TRBD1. With 3 bases clipped from V and 3 bases from J, the junction kept 1 base outside the gene matches. CDR3 size: 14 residues. Looked up from germline, CDR1 is SGHNT and CDR2 is YYREEE (reference sequence). CDR3 sequence (DNA): TGTGCCAGCAGCTCAGGGGGCTCTAATGAAAAACTGTTTTTT. Translating it yields CASSSGGSNEKLFF.

The chain carries TRBV6-6 and TRBJ2-5, with 10 nucleotides matching TRBD2. Germline lookup yields CDR1 MNHNY and CDR2 SVGAGI (reference sequence). The CDR3 extends over 15 amino acids. J was trimmed by 4 bases and V by 5 bases; bases with no gene match: 7. This CDR3 reads CASSQERGGGETQYF. CDR3 DNA: TGTGCCAGCAGTCAGGAGCGGGGGGGCGGAGAGACCCAGTACTTC.

The chain uses TRBV9 and TRBJ2-5, with D perhaps TRBD1 (6 bases). The J call may be mistaken, given a closer DNA end match to TRBJ2-7. The length of the CDR3 is 16 residues. The germline V gene encodes CDR1 SGDLS and CDR2 YYNGEE. Here the CDR3 DNA reads TGTGCCAGCAGCAGAACGGAGCGGACAGCGGCCTACGAGCAGTACTTC. This codes for CASSRTERTAAYEQYF.

The gene calls are TRBV25-1 and TRBJ1-6; D is possibly TRBD1 (6 bases). From germline, CDR1 is MGHDK and CDR2 SYGVNS. CDR3 length equals 13 residues. The V end was cut by 5 bases, the J end by 8 bases, with 10 bases between. CDR3 DNA: TGTGCCAGCAGTCCAACAGGGCATTCACCCCTCCACTTT. This codes for CASSPTGHSPLHF.

This chain connects TRBV19 to TRBJ1-3, with 8 positions matching TRBD1. The CDR3 runs 17 residues. Germline lookup yields CDR1 LNHDA and CDR2 SQIVND (reference sequence). V trimming: 4 bases; J trimming: 0 bases; junction bases outside the gene matches: 8. The CDR3 spells CASSNPGQASSGNTIYF. The DNA of the CDR3 is TGTGCCAGTAGTAACCCGGGACAGGCCTCCTCTGGAAACACCATATATTTT.

The gene calls are TRBV7-8 and TRBJ1-2, with 7 bases aligning to TRBD1. J lost 8 bases, V lost 6 bases, and 6 bases had no gene match. The CDR3 sequence is 12 residues long. Germline CDR1 is SGHVS and CDR2 is FQNEAQ. CDR3 DNA sequence: TGTGCCAGCAGTCAAGGGGGCTCAGGCTACACCTTC. Encoded protein: CASSQGGSGYTF.

This chain joins TRBV6-6 and TRBJ2-1; D remains unclear. Trimming cost V 0 bases and J 9 bases, with 9 bases left between them. Germline CDR1 is MNHNY and CDR2 is SVGAGI (reference sequence). The CDR3 has 13 residues. Written as DNA, the CDR3 is TGTGCCAGCAGTTACTCAGGGCGTCCTGAGCAGTTCTTC. Its translation: CASSYSGRPEQFF.

The chain uses TRBV5-1 and TRBJ2-2; 8 bases line up with TRBD1. Per germline, CDR1 SGHRS and CDR2 YFSETQ. This CDR3 spans 16 amino acids. J lost 8 bases, V lost 1 base, and 10 bases had no gene match. CDR3 region: CASSLRQGAVIGELFF. DNA of the CDR3: TGCGCCAGCAGCTTGCGGCAGGGGGCGGTTATTGGGGAGCTGTTTTTT.

The V gene is TRBV9, the J gene TRBJ2-5; TRBD2 matches at 8 bases. CDR1 and CDR2 from the germline V gene are SGDLS and YYNGEE. The CDR3 totals 16 residues. V shed 4 bases and J 5 bases; nucleotides not matched to a gene: 13. The CDR3: CASSYGGVGGVETQYF. In DNA, the CDR3 is TGTGCCAGCAGCTATGGTGGGGTCGGGGGGGTTGAGACCCAGTACTTC.

V gene TRBV7-9 combines with J gene TRBJ2-2; 7 bases agree with TRBD2. The CDR3 sequence is 14 residues long. The germline V gene encodes CDR1 SEHNR and CDR2 FQNEAQ (reference sequence). V shed 4 bases, J shed 4 bases, and the junction held 3 bases outside the gene matches. CDR3 sequence: CASSWSGVTGELFF. The CDR3 nucleotides read TGTGCCAGCAGCTGGAGCGGGGTCACCGGGGAGCTGTTTTTT.

This clone was counted a single time. This chain links TRBV28 with TRBJ2-3; D is possibly TRBD2 (6 bases). Trimming shortened V by 7 bases and J by 4 bases, and 18 bases separated the two germline ends. The CDR3 has 15 residues. The germline gives CDR1 MDHEN, CDR2 SYDVKM. The CDR3 coding sequence is TGTGCCAGCAAGCGAACGGGAGTTGGGTCAGATACGCAGTATTTT. The encoded protein is CASKRTGVGSDTQYF.

This rearrangement joins TRBV28 to TRBJ1-2, with 7 bases that match TRBD1. Trimming removed 7 bases from V and 8 bases from J; junction bases left unmatched: 10. CDR1 and CDR2 from the germline V gene are MDHEN and SYDVKM. The CDR3 has 13 residues. CDR3: CASTPDRMRGYTF. Written as DNA, the CDR3 is TGTGCCAGCACCCCGGACAGGATGAGAGGCTACACCTTC.

The DNA of the CDR3 is TGTGCCAGCAGCCCATCAGGGTACGGGGACACAGATACGCAGTATTTT. Translation: CASSPSGYGDTDTQYF. The chain has TRBV13 and TRBJ2-3; D possibly uses TRBD1 or TRBD2 (5 bases each). The V gene's germline CDR1 is PRHDT and CDR2 FYEKMQ (reference sequence). The CDR3 is 16 residues long. Trimming removed 5 bases at V and 2 bases at J, with 17 bases between.

The chain combines TRBV28 with TRBJ2-6; tentatively, D is TRBD2 (5 bases). The CDR3 is made up of 16 amino acids. The V gene's germline CDR1 is MDHEN and CDR2 SYDVKM. With 3 bases removed from V and 0 bases from J, the gap between germline ends came to 9 bases. As DNA, the CDR3 is TGTGCCAGCAGTTTGGCTGGACTCTCTGGGGCCAACGTCCTGACTTTC. Protein: CASSLAGLSGANVLTF.

The V gene is TRBV5-4, the J gene TRBJ2-7; either TRBD1 or TRBD2 may fit D (5 bases each). V lost 4 bases to trimming and J lost 0 bases, with 17 bases between them. The CDR3 totals 16 residues. The germline V gene has CDR1 SGHNT and CDR2 YYREEE (reference sequence). The CDR3 loop reads CASSQTPSGSSYEQYF. The CDR3 DNA is TGTGCCAGCAGCCAAACCCCTTCAGGGAGCTCCTACGAGCAGTACTTC.